The 13 T cell receptor beta chains listed next were all sequenced from one sample in a study of cytomegalovirus exposure and HLA in healthy donors. The PCR ran on 60 Vbeta and 13 Jbeta primers. The protocol was immunoSEQ multiplex PCR, while the TCRdb copy is restricted to in-frame clones and leaves out a portion. The repertoire holds about 140,000 clones, with around 59% as singletons. The specimen was PBMCs. The receptors come from a male donor in good health and CMV-seronegative.

J is TRBJ2-1 and V is TRBV11-2, with TRBD2 identical over 8 bases. V shed 3 bases, J shed 10 bases, and the junction held 5 bases outside the gene matches. Germline CDR1 is SGHAT and CDR2 is FQNNGV. This CDR3 has 13 amino acids. The CDR3 DNA follows: TGTGCCAGCAGCTTGGGCTTAGCGGGGGAGCAGTTCTTC. Its protein product is CASSLGLAGEQFF.

Concerning this clone itself: The junction departs from the called germline gene at one end, perhaps through a read error. The sample holds other DNA sequences that translate to the same CDR3. This chain links TRBV19 with TRBJ1-4; D remains ambiguous. Germline-derived CDR1 and CDR2 are LNHDA and SQIVND (reference sequence). CDR3 length equals 16 residues. The CDR3 here is CASSLIVSRGNEKLFF. DNA of the CDR3: TGTGCCAGTAGTCTGATCGTATCTCGGGGTAATGAAAAACTGTTCTTT.

For this clone: Distinct nucleotide sequences in the sample also encode this CDR3. V and J are TRBV19 and TRBJ1-1; perhaps TRBD1 as D (6 bases). CDR3 length equals 13 residues. With 10 bases removed from V and 5 bases from J, the gap between germline ends came to 17 bases. CDR1 is LNHDA, CDR2 SQIVND, per germline (reference sequence). For the CDR3, the DNA is TGTGCCACTTTAAGGCCGCAGGGGACTGAAGCTTTCTTT. This gives the protein CATLRPQGTEAFF.

The V gene is TRBV5-1, the J gene TRBJ2-1, with D tentatively TRBD2 (6 bases). The CDR3 loop spans 13 amino acids. Trimming stripped 3 bases from V and 10 bases from J, with 14 bases between. Germline V lookup: CDR1 SGHRS, CDR2 YFSETQ. CDR3 sequence (DNA): TGCGCCAGCAGCTGGGACTTTGGGTTCGAGCAGTTCTTC. It codes for CASSWDFGFEQFF.

A few counts support this clone. J is TRBJ1-1 and V is TRBV7-6, with D possibly being TRBD1 (6 bases). Germline V lookup: CDR1 SGHVS, CDR2 FNYEAQ. The V gene lost 5 bases and the J gene lost 1 base, with 14 bases spanning the gap. The CDR3 has 15 residues. The CDR3 spells CASSSNRAANTEAFF. The CDR3 nucleotides are TGTGCCAGCAGCAGTAACAGGGCCGCGAACACTGAAGCTTTCTTT.

The gene calls are TRBV18 and TRBJ1-1; 7 nucleotides align to TRBD1. Trimming cost V 5 bases and J 3 bases; bases outside gene matches: 9. Per germline, CDR1 KGHSH and CDR2 LQKENI. This CDR3 region has 15 residues. CDR3 coding DNA: TGTGCCAGCTCAACCTCCGGGGACAGCGACACTGAAGCTTTCTTT. This codes for CASSTSGDSDTEAFF.

The J gene is TRBJ1-4, the V gene TRBV15, with D maybe TRBD1 (6 bases). Trimming shortened V by 2 bases and J by 7 bases, and 11 bases separated the two germline ends. The germline CDR1 and CDR2 sequences are LNHNV and YYDKDF (reference sequence). CDR3 length: 14 amino acids. The CDR3 loop is CATSRRDIIEKLFF. The CDR3 DNA reads as TGTGCCACCAGCAGAAGGGACATAATTGAAAAACTGTTTTTT.

The chain employs TRBV29-1 and TRBJ2-1; 7 bases line up with TRBD1. The CDR3 has 13 amino acids. Germline lookup yields CDR1 SQVTM and CDR2 ANQGSEA. J gave up 4 bases and V 3 bases, and 3 bases lay outside the gene matches. CDR3 in DNA: TGCAGCGTTGACCTCAGGGGGTACAATGAGCAGTTCTTC. Translated: CSVDLRGYNEQFF.

The V gene is TRBV9, the J gene TRBJ2-2; 7 bases match TRBD2. V shed 4 bases, J shed 7 bases, and the junction held 13 bases outside the gene matches. CDR1 SGDLS and CDR2 YYNGEE come from the germline V gene. The CDR3 sequence is 16 residues long. DNA of the CDR3: TGTGCCAGCAGCTTGGACGGACGACTAGCCTACGGGGAGCTGTTTTTT. Its translation: CASSLDGRLAYGELFF.

This rearrangement joins TRBV9 to TRBJ1-6, with D maybe TRBD1 (5 bases). CDR1 SGDLS and CDR2 YYNGEE come from the germline V gene. V gave up 3 bases and J gave up 10 bases, with 17 bases separating them. The CDR3 is 15 amino acids. The CDR3 is CASSGSGTQGSPLHF. CDR3 coding DNA: TGTGCCAGCAGCGGATCAGGGACTCAAGGGTCACCCCTCCACTTT.

This clone has more than one count but fewer than ten. The genes are TRBV5-1 and TRBJ1-1, with unresolved D. Trimming pared 5 bases from V and 1 base from J, leaving 9 bases between. Per germline, CDR1 SGHRS and CDR2 YFSETQ. CDR3 size: 13 residues. The CDR3, as DNA: TGCGCCAGCAGAGAGGGATCGAACACTGAAGCTTTCTTT. It yields the protein CASREGSNTEAFF. Based on the CDR3 plus reference TRBV5-1 and TRBJ1-1, the full variable domain is KAGVTQTPRYLIKTRGQQVTLSCSPISGHRSVSWYQQTPGQGLQFLFEYFSETQRNKGNFPGRFSGRQFSNSRSEMNVSTLELGDSALYLCASREGSNTEAFFGQGTRLTVV.

This clone showed up just a few times. The chain combines TRBV6-5 with TRBJ2-3; 7 positions match TRBD2. The CDR3 contains 14 residues. V lost 2 bases, J lost 1 base, and 0 bases stayed unmatched. CDR1 is MNHEY, CDR2 SVGAGI, per germline. The CDR3 nucleotides are TGTGCCAGCAGTTACCGGGGGGGCACAGATACGCAGTATTTT. Its protein product is CASSYRGGTDTQYF.

The rearrangement links TRBV7-8 to TRBJ2-3; TRBD2 is a possible D gene (6 bases). Germline V lookup: CDR1 SGHVS, CDR2 FQNEAQ. The CDR3 is made up of 14 amino acids. Trimming stripped 1 base from V and 4 bases from J, with 9 bases between. The CDR3 nucleotides read TGTGCCAGCAGCTTAGGGGGGGTAGCAGATACGCAGTATTTT. This codes for CASSLGGVADTQYF.